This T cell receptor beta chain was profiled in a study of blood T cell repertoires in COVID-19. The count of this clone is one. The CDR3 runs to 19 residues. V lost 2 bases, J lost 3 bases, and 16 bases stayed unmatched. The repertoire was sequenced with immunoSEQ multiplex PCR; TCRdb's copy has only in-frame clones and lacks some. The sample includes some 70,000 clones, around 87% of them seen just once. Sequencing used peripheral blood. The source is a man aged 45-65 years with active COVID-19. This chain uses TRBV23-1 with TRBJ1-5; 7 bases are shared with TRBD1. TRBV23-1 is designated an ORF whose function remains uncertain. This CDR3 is CASSQEILGQPKVNQPQHF. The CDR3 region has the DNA TGCGCCAGCAGTCAAGAAATTTTGGGACAGCCTAAGGTCAATCAGCCCCAGCATTTT.